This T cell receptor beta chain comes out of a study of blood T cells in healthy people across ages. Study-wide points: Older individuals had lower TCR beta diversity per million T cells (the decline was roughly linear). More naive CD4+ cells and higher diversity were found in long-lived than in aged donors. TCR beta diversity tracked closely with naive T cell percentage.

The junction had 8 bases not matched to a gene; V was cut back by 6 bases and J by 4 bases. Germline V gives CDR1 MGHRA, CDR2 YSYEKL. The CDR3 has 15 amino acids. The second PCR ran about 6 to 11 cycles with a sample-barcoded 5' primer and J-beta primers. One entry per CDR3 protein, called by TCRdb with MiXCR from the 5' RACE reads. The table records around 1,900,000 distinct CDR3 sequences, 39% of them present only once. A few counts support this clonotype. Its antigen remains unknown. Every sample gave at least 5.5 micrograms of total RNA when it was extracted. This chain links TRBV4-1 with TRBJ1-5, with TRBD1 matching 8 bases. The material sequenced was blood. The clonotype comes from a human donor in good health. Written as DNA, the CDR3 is TGCGCCAGCAGGATTACAGGGGGTTCGAATCAGCCCCAGCATTTT. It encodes CASRITGGSNQPQHF.